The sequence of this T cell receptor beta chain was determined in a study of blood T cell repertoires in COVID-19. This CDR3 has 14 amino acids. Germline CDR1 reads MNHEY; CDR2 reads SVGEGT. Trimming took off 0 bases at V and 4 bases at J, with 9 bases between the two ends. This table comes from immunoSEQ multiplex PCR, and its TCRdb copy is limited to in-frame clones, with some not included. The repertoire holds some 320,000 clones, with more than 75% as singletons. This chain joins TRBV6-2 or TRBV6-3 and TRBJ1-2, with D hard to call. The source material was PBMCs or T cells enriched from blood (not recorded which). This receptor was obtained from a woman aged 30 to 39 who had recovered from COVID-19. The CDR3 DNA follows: TGTGCCAGCAGTTACTCGAAGGGAGGCTATGGCTACACCTTC. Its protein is CASSYSKGGYGYTF.